These 9 T cell receptor beta chains were all obtained from the same sample, sequenced in a study of spatial heterogeneity in lung cancer. Regarding the study as a whole: Counts of expanded intratumoral alpha and beta TCRs tracked tumor mutation counts.

No antigen has been identified for these receptors. TCRdb recomputed calls from the 5' RACE reads with MiXCR, one row per CDR3 protein. This sample has under 6,500 distinct CDR3 sequences, with roughly 9% found just once. Time point of the sample: sample taken at primary tumor resection. Source: lung tumor tissue, taken at surgery. The source is a female donor with early-stage non-small cell lung cancer.

CDR3 sequence reads: CASSVALFGNTIYF. The CDR3 DNA follows: TGTGCCAGCAGCGTAGCCTTGTTTGGAAACACCATATATTTT. The rearrangement joins TRBV9 to TRBJ1-3, with no clear D. Trimming pared 0 bases from V and 3 bases from J, leaving 7 bases between. The CDR3 length is 14 residues. Germline CDR1 SGDLS, CDR2 YYNGEE.

V is TRBV6-6 and J is TRBJ2-1; no clear D. Germline assignment: CDR1 MNHNY and CDR2 SVGAGI (reference sequence). The CDR3 consists of 13 residues. The V and J ends lost 2 bases and 2 bases respectively, with 4 bases between them. The CDR3 loop is CASSYDTYNEQFF. CDR3 in DNA: TGTGCCAGCAGTTACGACACCTACAATGAGCAGTTCTTC.

This clonotype is medium-sized by share. The CDR3 spells CASSFVGGRAGTDTQYF. As DNA, the CDR3 is TGTGCCAGCAGCTTCGTCGGCGGGAGAGCAGGCACAGATACGCAGTATTTT. V and J are TRBV7-2 and TRBJ2-3; 7 positions agree with TRBD2. V was clipped by 3 bases and J by 1 base; unmatched bases: 10. The V gene's germline CDR1 is SGHTA and CDR2 FQGNSA. This CDR3 has 17 amino acids. Full variable domain (rest looked up from reference TRBV7-2 and TRBJ2-3): GAGVSQSPSNKVTEKGKDVELRCDPISGHTALYWYRQSLGQGLEFLIYFQGNSAPDKSGLPSDRFSAERTGGSVSTLTIQRTQQEDSAVYLCASSFVGGRAGTDTQYFGPGTRLTVL.

This clonotype has only a few counts. V and J are TRBV10-2 and TRBJ2-5; no clear D gene. Germline CDR1 and CDR2: WSHSY and SAAADI. The CDR3 has 13 residues. The V end was cut by 5 bases, the J end by 2 bases, with 9 bases between. In DNA, the CDR3 is TGCGCCAGCAGTCCATGGGGACAAGAGACCCAGTACTTC. This encodes CASSPWGQETQYF.

In its sample, this clonotype ranks as medium-sized. CDR3: CASRWVFILYNEQFF. For the CDR3, the DNA is TGTGCAAGTCGCTGGGTTTTTATCCTATACAATGAGCAGTTCTTC. The V gene is TRBV12-2, the J gene TRBJ2-1. TRBV12-2 is described as a pseudogene. The CDR3 contains 15 residues.

This clonotype has ten or more counts. The chain carries TRBV28 and TRBJ1-5, with a weak D call TRBD1 (5 bases). This CDR3 is 13 amino acids long. The ends were cut back, 6 bases at V and 6 bases at J, with 12 bases in the middle. CDR1 and CDR2 from the germline V gene are MDHEN and SYDVKM. CDR3 sequence (DNA): TGTGCCAGCAGCCCGGGGGGGGGTCAGCCCCAGCATTTT. Residues: CASSPGGGQPQHF.

Sample share makes this clonotype medium-sized (0.01 to 0.1%). The chain uses TRBV9 and TRBJ2-7, with 7 positions matching TRBD1. The CDR3 is made up of 14 amino acids. Germline V CDR1 and CDR2: SGDLS, YYNGEE. Losses at the gene ends were 4 bases for V and 2 bases for J; bases not matched to a gene: 6. The CDR3 coding sequence is TGTGCCAGCAGCCCCCGGGACAGAGCCTACGAGCAGTACTTC. Translation: CASSPRDRAYEQYF. The complete variable domain, with remaining parts taken from reference TRBV9 and TRBJ2-7, reads DSGVTQTPKHLITATGQRVTLRCSPRSGDLSVYWYQQSLDQGLQFLIQYYNGEERAKGNILERFSAQQFPDLHSELNLSSLELGDSALYFCASSPRDRAYEQYFGPGTRLTVT.

By share, this clonotype ranks as medium-sized. As DNA, the CDR3 is TGCGCCAGCAGCTTGGTGGGGGAGACCCAGTACTTC. Protein product: CASSLVGETQYF. This rearrangement joins TRBV5-1 to TRBJ2-5; D ambiguous. CDR1 SGHRS and CDR2 YFSETQ come from the germline V gene. Between the trimmed V and J ends, which lost 0 bases and 5 bases, there was a span of 5 bases. The CDR3 is 12 amino acids.

Within the sample, this clonotype is medium-sized. This rearrangement joins TRBV12-3 or TRBV12-4 to TRBJ1-2; TRBD1 might be the D (5 bases). V dropped 5 bases and J dropped 4 bases, with 17 bases sitting between them. This CDR3 contains 15 residues. CDR3 DNA: TGTGCCAGCAGTCCCTACCTCAGGGTCCCCTATGGCTACACCTTC. It translates to CASSPYLRVPYGYTF.